In this sample, the clone carrying this T cell receptor (beta chain) turned up a few times. The record originates from a study of blood T cell repertoires in COVID-19. The overall study: The analysed material was cDNA or gDNA that came from T cells, B-cell-depleted T cells, or PBMCs.

In the original processing: For nucleated cells, counts were estimated from reference gene primer amplification. Method: immunoSEQ multiplex PCR; TCRdb's copy keeps in-frame clones and lacks some. V and J calls and clone size come straight from that table; D and trimming were deduced from the DNA. The sample has about 270,000 clones, approximately 87% seen once. Germline assignment: CDR1 SQVTM and CDR2 ANQGSEA. The CDR3 is 15 residues long. The J segment lost 2 bases and the V segment lost 3 bases, leaving 9 bases of the junction unmatched. Source material: peripheral blood. The receptor was isolated from a woman in her 30s with COVID-19, enrolled during active disease. V gene TRBV29-1 combines with J gene TRBJ2-7; TRBD1 matches at 8 bases. The CDR3 DNA reads TGCAGCGTTGAGACCTCCAGGGGGCGCGCCTACGAGCAGTACTTC. It translates to CSVETSRGRAYEQYF.